Below, one TCR beta chain is given with its context. Its antigen is unknown. This entry is derived from a study of T cells in localized non-small cell lung cancer. The study's findings and limits: Because only a single region of the tumor was sequenced, heterogeneity remains possible.

Measured with immunoSEQ multiplex PCR; TCRdb has only the in-frame clones, and not every one. This sample has 13,000 or so clones; 75% to 90% occur once, and the top ten carry about 26%. With 0 bases removed from V and 9 bases from J, the gap between germline ends came to 9 bases. The CDR3 length is 12 residues. Germline CDR1 is SQVTM and CDR2 is ANQGSEA. The V and J genes are TRBV29-1 and TRBJ2-1, with D uncertain. The clonotype was recovered from a male donor at least 60 years old with stage I squamous cell lung carcinoma. Sequencing was performed on peripheral blood, taken before any cancer treatment. Here the CDR3 reads CSVEDVGFEQFF. CDR3 coding DNA: TGCAGCGTTGAAGATGTGGGGTTTGAGCAGTTCTTC.